This T cell receptor (beta chain) comes out of a study of T cells after yellow fever vaccination. Using its own MiXCR run on the 5' RACE reads, TCRdb lists one record per CDR3 protein. Of nearly 550,000 distinct CDR3 sequences in the sample, under 25% are singletons; the top ten hold roughly an eighth. Study-wide results and caveats: Primary-vaccination clones mostly resurfaced post-booster (more than 95% CD4, around 88% CD8). Researchers report a weaker secondary response that nonetheless peaked faster, day 5 versus 15.

About this clonotype: Its antigen is undetermined.

The TCR sequence derives from a man aged 30-40 years who received the YFV17D yellow fever vaccine. The sample was PBMCs, taken 15 days after the yellow fever booster vaccination.

CDR3 nucleotides: TGTGCCACCTCCGAGTACCGGGGCCCCCACGAGCAGTACTTC. Translating it yields CATSEYRGPHEQYF. The V call is TRBV6-1, the J call TRBJ2-7; D may be TRBD1 or TRBD2 (5 bases each). CDR3 length equals 14 residues. The germline gives CDR1 MNHNS, CDR2 SASEGT. Deletions cut 10 bases from V and 5 bases from J, with 21 bases between.